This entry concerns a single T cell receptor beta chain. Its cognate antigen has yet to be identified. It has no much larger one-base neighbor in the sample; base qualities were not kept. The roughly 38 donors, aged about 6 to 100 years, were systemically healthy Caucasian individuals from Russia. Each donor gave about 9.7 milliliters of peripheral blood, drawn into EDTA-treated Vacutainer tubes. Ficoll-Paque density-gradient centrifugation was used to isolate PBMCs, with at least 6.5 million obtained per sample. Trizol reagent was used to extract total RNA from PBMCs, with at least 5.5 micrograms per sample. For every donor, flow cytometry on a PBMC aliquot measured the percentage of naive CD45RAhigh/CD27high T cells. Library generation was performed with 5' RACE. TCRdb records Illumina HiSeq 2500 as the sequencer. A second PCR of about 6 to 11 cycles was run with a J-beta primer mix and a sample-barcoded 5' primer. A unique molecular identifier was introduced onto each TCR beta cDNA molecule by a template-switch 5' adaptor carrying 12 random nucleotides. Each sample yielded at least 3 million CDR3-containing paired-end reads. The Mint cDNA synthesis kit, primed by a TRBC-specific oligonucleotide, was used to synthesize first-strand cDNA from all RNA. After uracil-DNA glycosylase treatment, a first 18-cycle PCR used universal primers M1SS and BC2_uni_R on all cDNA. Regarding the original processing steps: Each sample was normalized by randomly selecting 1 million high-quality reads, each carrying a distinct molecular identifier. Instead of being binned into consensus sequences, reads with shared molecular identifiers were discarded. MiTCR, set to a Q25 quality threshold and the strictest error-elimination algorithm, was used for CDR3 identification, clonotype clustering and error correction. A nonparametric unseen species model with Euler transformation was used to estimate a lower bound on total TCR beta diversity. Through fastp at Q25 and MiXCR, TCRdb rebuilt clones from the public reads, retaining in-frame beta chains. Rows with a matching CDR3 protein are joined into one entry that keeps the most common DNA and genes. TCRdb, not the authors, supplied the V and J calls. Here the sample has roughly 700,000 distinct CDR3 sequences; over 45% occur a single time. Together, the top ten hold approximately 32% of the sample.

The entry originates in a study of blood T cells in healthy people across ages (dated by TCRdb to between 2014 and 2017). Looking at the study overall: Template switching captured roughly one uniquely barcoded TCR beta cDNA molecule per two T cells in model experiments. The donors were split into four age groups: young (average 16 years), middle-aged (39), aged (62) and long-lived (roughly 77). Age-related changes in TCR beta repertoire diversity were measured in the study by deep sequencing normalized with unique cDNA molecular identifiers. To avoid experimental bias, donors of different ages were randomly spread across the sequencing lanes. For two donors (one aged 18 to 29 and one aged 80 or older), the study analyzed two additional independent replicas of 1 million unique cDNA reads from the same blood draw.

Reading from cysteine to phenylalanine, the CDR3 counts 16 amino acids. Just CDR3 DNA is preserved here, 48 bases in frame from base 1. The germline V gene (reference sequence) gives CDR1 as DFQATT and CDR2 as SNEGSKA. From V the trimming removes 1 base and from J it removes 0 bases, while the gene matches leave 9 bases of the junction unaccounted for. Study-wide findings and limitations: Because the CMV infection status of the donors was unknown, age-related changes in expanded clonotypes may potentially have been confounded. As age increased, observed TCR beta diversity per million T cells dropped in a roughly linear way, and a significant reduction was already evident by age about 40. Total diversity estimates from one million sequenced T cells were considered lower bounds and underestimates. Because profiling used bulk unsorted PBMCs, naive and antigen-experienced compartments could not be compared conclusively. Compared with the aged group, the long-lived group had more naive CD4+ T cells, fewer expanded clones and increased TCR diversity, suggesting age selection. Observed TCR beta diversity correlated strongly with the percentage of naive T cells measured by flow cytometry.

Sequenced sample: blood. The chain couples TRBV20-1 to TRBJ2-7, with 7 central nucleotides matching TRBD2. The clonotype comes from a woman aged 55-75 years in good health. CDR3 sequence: CSARGGSGLSSYEQYF. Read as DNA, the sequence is TGCAGTGCTAGAGGAGGTAGCGGGTTAAGCTCCTACGAGCAGTACTTC.